This record concerns one T cell receptor beta chain sequence. What it recognizes is unknown. Profiling relied on immunoSEQ multiplex PCR, and the TCRdb table lists in-frame clones only, not all of them. The sample contains several thousand clones, more than 75% of which appear only once. These data are taken from a study of OX40 agonist ivuxolimab in advanced cancers. Whole-study context: Patients received the agonistic anti-OX40 (CD134) antibody ivuxolimab.

Notes on the study in general: Fewer expanded clones were found on average in CD4+ than in CD8+ T cells.

The V gene lost 3 bases and the J gene lost 4 bases, with 4 bases spanning the gap. The CDR3 consists of 11 residues. Germline CDR1 and CDR2: SGHTA and FQGNSA. The TCR was taken from an adult with an advanced solid tumor such as melanoma, head and neck, liver or kidney cancer. The chain couples TRBV7-2 to TRBJ2-7; D remains ambiguous. Sample: CD4+ or CD8+ T cells sorted from blood, taken in a trial of the OX40 agonist ivuxolimab. CDR3 amino acids: CASSFSYEQYF. The CDR3, as DNA: TGTGCCAGCAGCTTCTCATACGAGCAGTACTTC.